This paragraph reports one TCR beta chain. Only a few counts were recorded for this clone. The antigen this receptor binds is unknown. The record has no base qualities; no much larger clone is one base away. The data originate from a study of blood T cell repertoires in COVID-19 (TCRdb year 2020). The study in broad terms: Samples covering the acute and convalescent phases of COVID-19 were provided by collaborators in the United States, Italy and Spain. Nearly every sample came with metadata listing a de-identified subject ID, COVID-19 status, age in years and sex. Where HLA class I and class II types were available, the types were taken from metadata supplied by the sample provider, not from assay-based typing. The repertoires were released in a freely available public database intended as a resource for research on the immune response to SARS-CoV-2. Samples were obtained from the ongoing ImmuneRACE study (first 160 participants) and from about 1,300 subjects provided by 6 global collaborators. Deeply sampled blood TCRbeta repertoires from subjects exposed to, actively infected with, or recovered from COVID-19 were included in the dataset. The material from the prospective study consisted of cDNA or gDNA derived from T cells, B-cell-depleted T cells, or PBMCs. Broad study findings and their caveats: Clinical and demographic metadata were provided uncurated, with the amount varying by source and participant.

According to the germline V gene, CDR1 reads SGDLS and CDR2 reads YYNGEE. From the cysteine up to the phenylalanine, the CDR3 has a length of 16 residues. The retained sequence is limited to the CDR3, 48 bases, with the frame set at the first base. Trimming leaves V shorter by 0 bases and J shorter by 7 bases, with the junction holding 8 bases beyond the gene matches. TCRbeta CDR3 regions were amplified from genomic DNA by means of the immunoSEQ Assay, a bias-controlled multiplex PCR. The study's processing was this. The number of nucleated cells in each sample was estimated by amplification of reference gene primers within the assay. To quantify the absolute abundance of each unique TCRbeta CDR3 rearrangement, sequence reads were collapsed and filtered. For each sample, productive Simpson clonality was calculated as the square root of Simpson's diversity index over productive rearrangements. The table was pulled from immuneACCESS by TCRdb, which kept in-frame rearrangements only. Such tables lose some clones; where checked, under half of the loss comes from unresolved V genes, and the rest has no known cause. D and trimming were read from the DNA, whereas the V and J calls and clone size are those reported in that table. Across this sample there are approximately 40,000 clones, with around 83% seen only once. The ten top clones hold roughly 15% of the sample.

Collaborating institutions collected whole blood in K2EDTA tubes following their own protocols. Collaborator samples were shipped for TCRbeta analysis as frozen whole blood, isolated PBMCs, or DNA extracted from either sample type. Recombination connected TRBV9 to TRBJ2-1, with 9 bases matching TRBD2. The TCR comes from a human donor in a cohort sampled during active COVID-19. Sequencing used peripheral blood. CDR3 protein: CASSVAPSGNRNEQFF. The nucleotide sequence reads TGTGCCAGCAGCGTAGCGCCTAGCGGGAACCGGAATGAGCAGTTCTTC.